This T cell receptor (beta chain) was profiled in a study of tumor-infiltrating lymphocytes in primary liver carcinoma. General study points: Tumors had a significantly higher top-250-clone fraction than blood (p = 0.039). Since sampling was bulk and unsorted, CD4+ and CD8+ repertoires were not compared.

As regards this clonotype: As yet, its antigen is unknown. This may stem from a read error, because a much larger clone lies one nucleotide away.

The CDR3 contains 14 residues. Per germline, CDR1 MNHEY and CDR2 SVGAGI. The germline V and J ends were trimmed by 10 bases and 2 bases, with 16 bases remaining between them. TCR beta cDNA was prepared out of roughly 0.45 ug total RNA by means of a constant-region primer. Sequencing libraries for TCR beta derived from three nested multiplex PCR rounds that used slightly modified ARM-PCR. TRBV1-TRBV30 forward primers paired with a C-beta reverse primer drove the first two PCR rounds, 10 cycles each. In TCRdb, the multiplex PCR reads were re-called with MiXCR into one record per CDR3 protein. Of 300,000 to 400,000 distinct CDR3 sequences listed, about 65% were seen once; the top ten hold about 6.1%. Blood RNA originated from unsorted whole blood, with germline DNA additionally extracted.

Specimen: peripheral blood. The rearrangement links TRBV6-5 to TRBJ2-3; D possibly corresponds to TRBD1 (5 bases). The sequence derives from a man aged 40-50 years with primary liver carcinoma and hepatitis B virus infection. CDR3 nucleotides: TGTGCCAACAGGCCTCGCGGAATCACAGATACGCAGTATTTT. Translated: CANRPRGITDTQYF.